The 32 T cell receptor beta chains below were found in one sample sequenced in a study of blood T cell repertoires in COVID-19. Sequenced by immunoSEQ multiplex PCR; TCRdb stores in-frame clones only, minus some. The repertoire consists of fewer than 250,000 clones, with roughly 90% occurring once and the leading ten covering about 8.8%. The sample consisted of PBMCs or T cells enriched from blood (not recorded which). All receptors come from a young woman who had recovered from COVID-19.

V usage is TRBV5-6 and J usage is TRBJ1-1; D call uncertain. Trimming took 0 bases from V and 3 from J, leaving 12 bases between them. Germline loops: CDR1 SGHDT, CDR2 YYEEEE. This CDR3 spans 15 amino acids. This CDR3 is CASSLDFGVHTEAFF. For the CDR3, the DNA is TGTGCCAGCAGCTTGGATTTCGGGGTACACACTGAAGCTTTCTTT.

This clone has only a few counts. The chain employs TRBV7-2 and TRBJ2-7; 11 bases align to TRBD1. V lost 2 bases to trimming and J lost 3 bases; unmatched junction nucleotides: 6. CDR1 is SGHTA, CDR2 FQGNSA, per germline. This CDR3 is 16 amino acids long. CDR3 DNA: TGTGCCAGCAGCTTAAGTCTCGGGACAGGGGGCTACGAGCAGTACTTC. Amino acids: CASSLSLGTGGYEQYF. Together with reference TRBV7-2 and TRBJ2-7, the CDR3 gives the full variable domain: GAGVSQSPSNKVTEKGKDVELRCDPISGHTALYWYRQSLGQGLEFLIYFQGNSAPDKSGLPSDRFSAERTGGSVSTLTIQRTQQEDSAVYLCASSLSLGTGGYEQYFGPGTRLTVT.

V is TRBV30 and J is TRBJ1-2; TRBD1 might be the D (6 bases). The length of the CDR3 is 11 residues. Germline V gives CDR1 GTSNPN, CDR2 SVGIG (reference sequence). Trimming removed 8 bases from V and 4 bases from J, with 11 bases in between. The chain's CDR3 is CATGQLYGYTF. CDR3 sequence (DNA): TGTGCCACGGGACAACTCTATGGCTACACCTTC.

The CDR3 region is CASRGTSGGRKTQYF. The CDR3 DNA reads as TGTGCCAGCAGAGGGACTAGCGGGGGGCGGAAGACCCAGTACTTC. The chain is built from TRBV2 and TRBJ2-5, with 15 bases fitting TRBD2. This CDR3 has 15 amino acids. Looked up from germline, CDR1 is SNHLY and CDR2 is FYNNEI. V dropped 6 bases and J dropped 6; count of bases not matched to a gene: 5.

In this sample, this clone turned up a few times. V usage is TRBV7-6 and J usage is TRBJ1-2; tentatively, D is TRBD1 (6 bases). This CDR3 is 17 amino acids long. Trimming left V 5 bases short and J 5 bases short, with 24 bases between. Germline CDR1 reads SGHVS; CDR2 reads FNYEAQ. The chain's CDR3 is CASSRLPQGLDAYGYTF. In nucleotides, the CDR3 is TGTGCCAGCAGCCGACTGCCTCAGGGGCTAGACGCGTATGGCTACACCTTC.

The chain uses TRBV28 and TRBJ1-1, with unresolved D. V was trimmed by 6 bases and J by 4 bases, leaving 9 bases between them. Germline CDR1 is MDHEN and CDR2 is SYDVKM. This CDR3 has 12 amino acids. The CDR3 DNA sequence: TGTGCCAGCAGCCGCGAGGGCACTGAAGCTTTCTTT. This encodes CASSREGTEAFF.

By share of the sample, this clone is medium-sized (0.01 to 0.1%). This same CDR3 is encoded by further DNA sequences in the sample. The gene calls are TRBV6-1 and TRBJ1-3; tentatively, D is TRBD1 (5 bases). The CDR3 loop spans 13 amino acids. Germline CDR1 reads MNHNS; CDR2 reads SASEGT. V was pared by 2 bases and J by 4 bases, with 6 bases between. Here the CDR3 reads CASSERQGNTIYF. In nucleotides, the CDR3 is TGTGCCAGCAGTGAAAGACAGGGAAACACCATATATTTT.

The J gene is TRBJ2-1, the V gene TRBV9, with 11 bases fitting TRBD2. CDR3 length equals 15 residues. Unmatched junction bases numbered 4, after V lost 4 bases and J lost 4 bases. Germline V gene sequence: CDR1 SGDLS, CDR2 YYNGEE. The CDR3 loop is CASSLAGGRYNEQFF. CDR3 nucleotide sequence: TGTGCCAGCAGCCTAGCGGGGGGACGGTACAATGAGCAGTTCTTC.

Written as DNA, the CDR3 is TGTGCCATCCTTCCTTTAGACAGGGGAGGATCACCCCTCCACTTT. It encodes CAILPLDRGGSPLHF. The rearrangement uses TRBV6-5 and TRBJ1-6, with 8 bases fitting TRBD1. The CDR3 consists of 15 residues. The V and J ends lost 10 bases and 10 bases, in that order; junction bases with no gene match: 15. CDR1 is MNHEY and CDR2 is SVGAGI in the germline V gene.

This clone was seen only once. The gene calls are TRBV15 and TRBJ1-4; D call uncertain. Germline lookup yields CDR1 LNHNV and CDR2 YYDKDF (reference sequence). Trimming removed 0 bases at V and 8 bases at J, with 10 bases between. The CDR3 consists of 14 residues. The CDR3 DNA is TGTGCCACCAGCAGAGAACCAAGCTCAGAAAAACTGTTTTTT. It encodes CATSREPSSEKLFF.

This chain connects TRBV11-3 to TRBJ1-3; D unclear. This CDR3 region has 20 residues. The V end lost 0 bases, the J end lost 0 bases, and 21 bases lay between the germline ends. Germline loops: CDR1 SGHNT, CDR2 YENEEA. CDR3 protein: CASSLDPPWRESHSGNTIYF. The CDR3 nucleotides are TGTGCCAGCAGCTTAGACCCCCCTTGGCGGGAATCACACTCTGGAAACACCATATATTTT. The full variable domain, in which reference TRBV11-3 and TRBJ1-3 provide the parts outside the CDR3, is EAGVVQSPRYKIIEKKQPVAFWCNPISGHNTLYWYLQNLGQGPELLIRYENEEAVDDSQLPKDRFSAERLKGVDSTLKIQPAELGDSAVYLCASSLDPPWRESHSGNTIYFGEGSWLTVV.

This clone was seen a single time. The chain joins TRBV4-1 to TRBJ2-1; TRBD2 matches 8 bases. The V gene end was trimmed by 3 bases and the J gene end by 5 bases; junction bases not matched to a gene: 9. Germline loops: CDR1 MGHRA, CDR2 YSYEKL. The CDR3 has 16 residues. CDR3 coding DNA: TGCGCCAGCAGCCAGGAGCCGGGGGGGCCAGACAATGAGCAGTTCTTC. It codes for CASSQEPGGPDNEQFF.

CDR3 nucleotides: TGTGCCAGCAGCTCCCCATACGCCCGGGTTATGAATGAGCAGTTCTTC. This translates into CASSSPYARVMNEQFF. The chain links TRBV11-2 to TRBJ2-1, with D unresolved. V lost 4 bases, J lost 7 bases, and 20 bases lay in between. This CDR3 is 16 amino acids long. Per germline, CDR1 SGHAT and CDR2 FQNNGV.

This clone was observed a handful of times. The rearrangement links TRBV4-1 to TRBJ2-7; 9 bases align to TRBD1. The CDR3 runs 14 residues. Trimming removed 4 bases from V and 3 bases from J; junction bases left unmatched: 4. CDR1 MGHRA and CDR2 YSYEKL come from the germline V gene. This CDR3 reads CASSPDRGGYEQYF. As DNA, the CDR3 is TGCGCCAGCAGCCCGGACAGGGGTGGCTACGAGCAGTACTTC.

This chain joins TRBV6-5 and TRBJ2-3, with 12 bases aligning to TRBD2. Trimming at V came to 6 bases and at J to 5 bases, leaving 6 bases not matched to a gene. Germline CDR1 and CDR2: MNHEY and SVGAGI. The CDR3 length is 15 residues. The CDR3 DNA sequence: TGTGCCAGCAGGCTAGCGGGGGGGCCGGGAGATACGCAGTATTTT. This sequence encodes CASRLAGGPGDTQYF.

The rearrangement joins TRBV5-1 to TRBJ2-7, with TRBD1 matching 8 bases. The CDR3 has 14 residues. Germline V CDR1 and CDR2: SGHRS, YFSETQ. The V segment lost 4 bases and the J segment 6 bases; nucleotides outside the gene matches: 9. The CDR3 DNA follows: TGCGCCAGCAGCAACCATCAGGGGGCTTGCGAGCAGTACTTC. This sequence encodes CASSNHQGACEQYF.

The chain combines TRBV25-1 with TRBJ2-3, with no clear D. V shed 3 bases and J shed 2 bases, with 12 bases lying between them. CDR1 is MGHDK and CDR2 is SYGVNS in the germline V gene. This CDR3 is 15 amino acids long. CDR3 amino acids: CASSDRSQFTDTQYF. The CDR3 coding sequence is TGTGCCAGCAGTGATCGGAGTCAGTTCACAGATACGCAGTATTTT. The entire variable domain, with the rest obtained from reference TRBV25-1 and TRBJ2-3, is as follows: EADIYQTPRYLVIGTGKKITLECSQTMGHDKMYWYQQDPGMELHLIHYSYGVNSTEKGDLSSESTVSRIRTEHFPLTLESARPSHTSQYLCASSDRSQFTDTQYFGPGTRLTVL.

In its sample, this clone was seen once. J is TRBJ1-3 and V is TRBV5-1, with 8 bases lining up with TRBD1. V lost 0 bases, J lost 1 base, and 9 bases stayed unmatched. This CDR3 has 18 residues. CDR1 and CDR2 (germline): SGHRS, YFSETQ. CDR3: CASSLGDRLSQSGNTIYF. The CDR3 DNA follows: TGCGCCAGCAGCTTGGGGGACAGGTTATCGCAGTCTGGAAACACCATATATTTT.

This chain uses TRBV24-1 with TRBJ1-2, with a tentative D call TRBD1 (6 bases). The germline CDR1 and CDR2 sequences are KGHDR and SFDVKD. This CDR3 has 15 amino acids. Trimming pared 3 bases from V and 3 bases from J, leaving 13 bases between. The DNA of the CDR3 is TGTGCCACCAGTGATGTAGGGGGAAAAGACTATGGCTACACCTTC. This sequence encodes CATSDVGGKDYGYTF.

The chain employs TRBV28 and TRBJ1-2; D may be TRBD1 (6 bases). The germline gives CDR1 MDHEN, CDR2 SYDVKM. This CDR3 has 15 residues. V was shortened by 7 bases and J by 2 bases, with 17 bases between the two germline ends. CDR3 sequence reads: CASIRPGGANYGYTF. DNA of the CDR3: TGTGCCAGCATACGTCCGGGGGGCGCAAACTATGGCTACACCTTC.

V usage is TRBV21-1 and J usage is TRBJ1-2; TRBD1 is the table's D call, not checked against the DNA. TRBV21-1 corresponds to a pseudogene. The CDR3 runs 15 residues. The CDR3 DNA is TGTGCCAGCAGCAAAGATTGTGACAGATGCTATGGCTACACCTTC. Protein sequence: CASSKDCDRCYGYTF.

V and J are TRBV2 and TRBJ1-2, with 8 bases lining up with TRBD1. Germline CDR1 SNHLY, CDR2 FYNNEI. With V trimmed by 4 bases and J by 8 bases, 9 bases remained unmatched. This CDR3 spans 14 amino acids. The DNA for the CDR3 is TGTGCCAGCAGTGCTGACAGGGGCAATTACGGCTACACCTTC. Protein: CASSADRGNYGYTF. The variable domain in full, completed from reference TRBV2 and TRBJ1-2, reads EPEVTQTPSHQVTQMGQEVILRCVPISNHLYFYWYRQILGQKVEFLVSFYNNEISEKSEIFDDQFSVERPDGSNFTLKIRSTKLEDSAMYFCASSADRGNYGYTFGSGTRLTVV.

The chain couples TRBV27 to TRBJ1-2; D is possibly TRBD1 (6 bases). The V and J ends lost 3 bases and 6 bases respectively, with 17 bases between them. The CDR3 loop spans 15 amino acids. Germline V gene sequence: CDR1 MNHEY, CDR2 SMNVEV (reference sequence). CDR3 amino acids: CASSFNAGARDGYTF. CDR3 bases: TGTGCCAGCAGTTTTAACGCGGGGGCGCGAGATGGCTACACCTTC.

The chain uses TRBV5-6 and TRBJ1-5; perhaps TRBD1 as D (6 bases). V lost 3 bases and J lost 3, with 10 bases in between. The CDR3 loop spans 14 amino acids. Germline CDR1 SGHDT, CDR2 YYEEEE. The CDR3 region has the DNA TGTGCCAGCAGCTGGGGACACCTCAATCAGCCCCAGCATTTT. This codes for CASSWGHLNQPQHF. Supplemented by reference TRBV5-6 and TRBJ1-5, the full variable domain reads DAGVTQSPTHLIKTRGQQVTLRCSPKSGHDTVSWYQQALGQGPQFIFQYYEEEERQRGNFPDRFSGHQFPNYSSELNVNALLLGDSALYLCASSWGHLNQPQHFGDGTRLSIL.

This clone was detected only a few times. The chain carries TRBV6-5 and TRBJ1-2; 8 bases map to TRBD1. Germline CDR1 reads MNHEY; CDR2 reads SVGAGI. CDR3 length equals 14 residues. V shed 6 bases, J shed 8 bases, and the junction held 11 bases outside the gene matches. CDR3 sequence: CASRDDQGARGYTF. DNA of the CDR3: TGTGCCAGCAGAGATGATCAGGGGGCGCGGGGCTACACCTTC.

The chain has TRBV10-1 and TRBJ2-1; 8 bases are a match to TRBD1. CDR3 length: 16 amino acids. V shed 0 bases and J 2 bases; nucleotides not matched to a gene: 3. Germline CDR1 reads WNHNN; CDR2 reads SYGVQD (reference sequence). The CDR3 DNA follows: TGCGCCAGCAGTGAGTCGGCCAGGGGGCCCTACAATGAGCAGTTCTTC. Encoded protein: CASSESARGPYNEQFF.

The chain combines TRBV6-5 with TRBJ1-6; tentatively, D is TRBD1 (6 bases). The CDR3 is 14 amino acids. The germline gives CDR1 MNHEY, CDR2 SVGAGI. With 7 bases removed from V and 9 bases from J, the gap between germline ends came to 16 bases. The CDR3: CASTKGESGSPLHF. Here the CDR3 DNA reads TGTGCCAGCACTAAGGGGGAATCGGGTTCACCCCTCCACTTT.

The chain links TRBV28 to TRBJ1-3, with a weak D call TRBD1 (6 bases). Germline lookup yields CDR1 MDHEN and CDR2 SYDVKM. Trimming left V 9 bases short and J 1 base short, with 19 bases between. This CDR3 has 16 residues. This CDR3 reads CASNYKTGSSGNTIYF. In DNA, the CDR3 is TGTGCCAGTAACTACAAGACAGGCTCATCTGGAAACACCATATATTTT.

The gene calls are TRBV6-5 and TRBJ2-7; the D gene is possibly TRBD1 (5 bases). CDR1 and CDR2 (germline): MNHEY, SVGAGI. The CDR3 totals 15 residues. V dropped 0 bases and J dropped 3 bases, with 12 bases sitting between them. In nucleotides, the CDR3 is TGTGCCAGCAGTTACTCGATCACAGGAATCTACGAGCAGTACTTC. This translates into CASSYSITGIYEQYF.

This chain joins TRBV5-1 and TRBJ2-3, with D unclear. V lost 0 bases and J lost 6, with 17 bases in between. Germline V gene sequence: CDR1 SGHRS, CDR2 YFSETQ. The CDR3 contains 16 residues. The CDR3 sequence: CASSLATAVVEDTQYF. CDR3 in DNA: TGCGCCAGCAGCTTGGCCACGGCGGTCGTGGAGGATACGCAGTATTTT.

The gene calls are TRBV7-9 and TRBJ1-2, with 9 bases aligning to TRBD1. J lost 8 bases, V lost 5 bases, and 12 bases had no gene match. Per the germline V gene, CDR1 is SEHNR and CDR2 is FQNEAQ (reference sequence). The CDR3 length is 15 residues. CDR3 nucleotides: TGTGCCAGCAGCGGCCCGACACAGGGGGCAGGGGGCTACACCTTC. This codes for CASSGPTQGAGGYTF.

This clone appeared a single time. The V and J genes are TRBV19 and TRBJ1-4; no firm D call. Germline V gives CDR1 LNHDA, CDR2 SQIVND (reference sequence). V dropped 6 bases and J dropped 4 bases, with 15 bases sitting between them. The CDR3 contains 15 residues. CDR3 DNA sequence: TGTGCCAGTAGACCGGGAGGGCCTCGTAATGAAAAACTGTTTTTT. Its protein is CASRPGGPRNEKLFF.